The present T cell receptor (beta chain) was sequenced within a study of regulatory T cells in long-lasting Graves disease. At the level of the study: New Graves' disease cases had less than 3 months of antithyroid drugs.

This clonotype was detected many times. iRepertoire HTBI primers and Arm-PCR of CDR3 regions built TCR beta libraries. A single record per CDR3 protein comes from TCRdb applying MiXCR to the multiplex PCR reads. The table has around 500,000 distinct CDR3 sequences, more than 15% seen once. Time point: newly diagnosed GD, antithyroid drugs for less than 3 months. Isolated PBMC RNA provided the starting material for the TCR library. Germline V gene sequence: CDR1 MNHNS, CDR2 SASEGT. With V trimmed by 6 bases and J by 1 base, 6 bases remained unmatched. The CDR3 contains 15 residues. These same records also appear under a second study, on T cells in Graves' hyperthyroidism and ophthalmopathy. That paper states: Primed by the HTBI set, a first-round RT-PCR was run on the TCR CDR3.

Sequencing was performed on peripheral blood mononuclear cells (PBMCs), taken at new diagnosis, from a patient treated with antithyroid drugs. The V and J genes are TRBV6-1 and TRBJ1-1; 9 bases are shared with TRBD1. The TCR sequence derives from a woman between 40 and 65 years old with Graves disease. CDR3 sequence (DNA): TGTGCCAGCAGAGAGAGACAGGGGGAGAACACTGAAGCTTTCTTT. This encodes CASRERQGENTEAFF.